The subject of this entry is one T cell receptor (beta chain). Its antigen is not identified. This may be a read error, as it is one base from a much larger clone. The data are from a study of CD8+CD57+ T cells in acquired aplastic anemia. Across the whole study: Mean DNA quantity obtained from sorted CD4+ and CD8+ cells was 3 to 4 ug. Study-wide results and caveats: Patients had around 30 CD8+ CDR3 sequences in common with controls (the shared set). Patients showed no significant difference from controls in CD8+ Simpson's diversity.

Per the germline V gene, CDR1 is MNHNY and CDR2 is SVGAGI (reference sequence). The CDR3 sequence is 12 residues long. Genomic DNA served as template for TCR beta VDJ and CDR3 profiling. TCRdb reprocessed the reads with MiXCR, giving one entry per CDR3 protein. The sample lists about 190,000 distinct CDR3 sequences, nearly 50% occurring once. By flow cytometry, patients selected for sequencing had shown an expansion of CD8+CD57+ cells. All patients had severe acquired aplastic anemia. The sequencing sample was made of sorted CD4+, CD8+, or CD8+CD57+ T cells (not recorded which) from PBMCs. This clonotype was sampled from a human donor with aplastic anemia. This rearrangement joins TRBV6-6 to TRBJ1-1; D is perhaps TRBD1 (5 bases). This CDR3 reads CVSSYLGVEAFF. In nucleotides, the CDR3 is TGTGTCAGCAGTTACCTGGGGGTTGAAGCTTTCTTT.